This T cell receptor beta chain is from a study of cytomegalovirus exposure and HLA in healthy donors. Details on this clone: One end of the junction varies from germline; a read error may be responsible.

Germline assignment: CDR1 SEHNR and CDR2 FQNEAQ (reference sequence). The CDR3 extends over 14 amino acids. The primer mix had 60 Vbeta and 13 Jbeta primers. Clones were sequenced by immunoSEQ multiplex PCR, and TCRdb holds only the in-frame ones, with some missing. The table records fewer than 200,000 clones, 65% to 85% of them present only once. This receptor was taken from a woman aged 45 to 65 in good health and CMV-seropositive. This chain joins TRBV7-9 and TRBJ1-1; D is undetermined. Sequencing was done on a sample of PBMCs. CDR3 in amino acids: CSSSPQTVNTEAFF. In nucleotides, the CDR3 is TGTTCCAGCAGCCCTCAAACAGTGAACACTGAAGCTTTCTTT.